This entry lists 8 T cell receptor beta chains sequenced from one sample in a study of cytomegalovirus exposure and HLA in healthy donors. The PCR used 60 Vbeta and 13 Jbeta primers. Clones were read by immunoSEQ multiplex PCR, and TCRdb kept only the in-frame ones, dropping some. The sample lists 180,000 or so clones; roughly three quarters were seen once. The material sequenced was PBMCs. The receptors were sampled from a woman aged 25 to 45 in good health and CMV-seropositive.

V usage is TRBV7-7 and J usage is TRBJ2-7; D uncertain. Trimming cost V 5 bases and J 1 base, with 6 bases left between them. The CDR3 loop spans 12 amino acids. CDR1 and CDR2 (germline): SSHAT, FNYEAQ (reference sequence). The CDR3 reads CASSPQSYEQYF. The CDR3 DNA sequence: TGTGCCAGCAGCCCCCAGTCCTACGAGCAGTACTTC. The full variable domain, with the rest looked up from reference TRBV7-7 and TRBJ2-7, is GAGVSQSPRYKVTKRGQDVTLRCDPISSHATLYWYQQALGQGPEFLTYFNYEAQPDKSGLPSDRFSAERPEGSISTLTIQRTEQRDSAMYRCASSPQSYEQYFGPGTRLTVT.

CDR3 sequence (DNA): TGTGCCAGCGCGGGAAGCAACTATGGCTACACCTTC. Translation: CASAGSNYGYTF. The chain joins TRBV18 to TRBJ1-2, with no clear D. Trimming removed 8 bases from V and 2 bases from J, with 9 bases in between. The CDR3 has 12 amino acids. In germline, CDR1 is KGHSH, CDR2 LQKENI.

The chain links TRBV19 to TRBJ1-5; tentative D call: TRBD1 (6 bases). Trimming cost V 7 bases and J 4 bases, with 14 bases left between them. Germline assignment: CDR1 LNHDA and CDR2 SQIVND (reference sequence). The CDR3 runs 14 residues. CDR3 protein: CASTRGDGNQPQHF. CDR3 coding DNA: TGTGCCAGTACCAGGGGAGACGGAAATCAGCCCCAGCATTTT.

A few counts support this clone. The rearrangement joins TRBV5-1 to TRBJ2-1, with TRBD1 identical over 8 bases. Germline-derived CDR1 and CDR2 are SGHRS and YFSETQ. The CDR3 is 15 amino acids. J gave up 4 bases and V 6 bases, and 9 bases lay outside the gene matches. CDR3 region: CASTGQGLPYNEQFF. The CDR3 DNA reads TGCGCCAGCACTGGACAGGGTCTACCTTACAATGAGCAGTTCTTC.

The J gene is TRBJ2-3, the V gene TRBV9; weak D call: TRBD2 (6 bases). Germline V gene data show CDR1 as SGDLS and CDR2 as YYNGEE. This CDR3 has 18 amino acids. V gave up 3 bases and J gave up 1 base, with 21 bases separating them. CDR3 bases: TGTGCCAGCAGCGCGGCCGGGACTCTTAAAGGGGGCACAGATACGCAGTATTTT. Translation gives CASSAAGTLKGGTDTQYF.

This clone was seen a handful of times. The J gene is TRBJ2-5, the V gene TRBV2; 7 bases agree with TRBD2. The CDR3 length is 14 residues. Trimming at V came to 7 bases and at J to 3 bases, leaving 8 bases not matched to a gene. The V gene's germline CDR1 is SNHLY and CDR2 FYNNEI. The CDR3 coding sequence is TGTGCCAGCACCCGGGACTACTCAAAAGAGACCCAGTACTTC. This encodes CASTRDYSKETQYF.

The chain is built from TRBV5-4 and TRBJ2-7; 7 nucleotides line up with TRBD1. V dropped 3 bases and J dropped 4; count of bases not matched to a gene: 1. The CDR3 covers 12 residues. Germline V lookup: CDR1 SGHNT, CDR2 YYREEE (reference sequence). Here the CDR3 reads CASSWDSYEQYF. In nucleotides, the CDR3 is TGTGCCAGCAGCTGGGACAGTTACGAGCAGTACTTC.

This chain uses TRBV2 with TRBJ1-5, with no clear D. V was trimmed by 6 bases and J by 2 bases, leaving 11 bases between them. This CDR3 is 14 amino acids long. CDR1 is SNHLY and CDR2 is FYNNEI in the germline V gene. The chain's CDR3 is CASRRREGNQPQHF. CDR3 coding DNA: TGTGCCAGCAGAAGACGGGAAGGCAATCAGCCCCAGCATTTT. Full variable domain (missing parts from reference TRBV2 and TRBJ1-5): EPEVTQTPSHQVTQMGQEVILRCVPISNHLYFYWYRQILGQKVEFLVSFYNNEISEKSEIFDDQFSVERPDGSNFTLKIRSTKLEDSAMYFCASRRREGNQPQHFGDGTRLSIL.